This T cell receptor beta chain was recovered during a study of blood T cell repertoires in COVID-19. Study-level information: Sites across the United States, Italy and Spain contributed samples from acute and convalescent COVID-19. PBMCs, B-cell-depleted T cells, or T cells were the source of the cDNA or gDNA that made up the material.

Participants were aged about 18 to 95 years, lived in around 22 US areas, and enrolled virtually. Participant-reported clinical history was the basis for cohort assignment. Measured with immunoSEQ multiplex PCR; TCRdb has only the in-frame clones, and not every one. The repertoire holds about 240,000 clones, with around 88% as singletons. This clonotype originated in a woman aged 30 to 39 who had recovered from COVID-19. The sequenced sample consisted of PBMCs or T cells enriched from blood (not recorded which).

The CDR3 region is CASSLYGGNTEAFF. In DNA form, the CDR3 reads TGTGCCAGCAGCTTGTACGGGGGTAACACTGAAGCTTTCTTT. The chain couples TRBV5-8 to TRBJ1-1, with a tentative D call TRBD1 (5 bases). V lost 1 base and J lost 2, with 9 bases in between. Germline loops: CDR1 SGHTS, CDR2 YDEGEE. CDR3 length: 14 residues.